This TCR beta chain was identified during a study of graft-versus-host responses after intestinal transplantation. A few counts support this clone. Produced via immunoSEQ multiplex PCR; TCRdb's table is partial and in-frame only. The sample yields roughly 15,000 clones, 30% to 35% seen once. The V end was cut by 1 base, the J end by 3 bases, with 25 bases between. CDR1 and CDR2 from the germline V gene are SEHNR and FQNEAQ (reference sequence). This CDR3 region has 19 residues. The clonotype originates from a human patient who received an intestinal transplant. The sequences come from alloreactive CD4+ T cells from a mixed lymphocyte reaction culture, collected before intestinal transplant. Subset given: CFSE-low proliferating T cells sorted from approximately 6-day pre-transplant mixed lymphocyte reaction (GvH or HvG direction). The chain combines TRBV7-9 with TRBJ2-7; D unclear. CDR3 sequence: CASSLGTSVQATMDYEQYF. The DNA of the CDR3 is TGTGCCAGCAGCTTAGGCACCTCAGTTCAAGCTACTATGGACTACGAGCAGTACTTC.